The clone carrying this TCR beta chain was recorded at least ten times. The data were taken from a study of molecular identifiers for immune sequencing clone quantification. For the study at large: In replicates, RNA taken from around 18,000 or 91,000 naive CD8 cells was divided five ways, and four portions underwent sequencing.

The CDR3 is 15 amino acids. Germline V gene sequence: CDR1 GTSNPN, CDR2 SVGIG (reference sequence). V shed 1 base and J shed 3 bases, with 12 bases lying between them. Previously reported methods and listed TCR primers produced the bulk TCR libraries. TCRdb called the PCR reads again in MiXCR, with one record for every CDR3 protein. The table lists around 470,000 distinct CDR3 sequences, about 20% of them singletons, with about 0.84% in the top ten. V usage is TRBV30 and J usage is TRBJ2-2; possible D gene TRBD1, 6 bases. The sequence was collected from a human donor in good health. Some libraries in this study had Jurkat cell RNA spiked in. The specimen sequenced was naive CD8+ T cells from blood, with Jurkat cell RNA spiked in. The subset: FACS-sorted CD8+CD4-CCR7+CD45RA+ naive T cells. CDR3 protein: CAWSGGQGYTGELFF. The DNA for the CDR3 is TGTGCCTGGAGTGGGGGGCAGGGGTACACCGGGGAGCTGTTTTTT. The full variable domain, with the rest looked up from reference TRBV30 and TRBJ2-2, is SQTIHQWPATLVQPVGSPLSLECTVEGTSNPNLYWYRQAAGRGLQLLFYSVGIGQISSEVPQNLSASRPQDRQFILSSKKLLLSDSGFYLCAWSGGQGYTGELFFGEGSRLTVL.